This T cell receptor (beta chain) was profiled in a study of T cell repertoires in cytomegalovirus infection. The study's findings and limits: People with CMV and the relevant HLA were identified by cumulative public TCR beta family frequency.

This clonotype was observed many times. The antigen is unknown. TCRdb passed the reads through MiXCR, listing each CDR3 protein once. Of about 680,000 distinct CDR3 sequences listed, 20% to 25% are singletons. The sequenced sample was CD8+ T cells from PBMCs. The sequence was collected from a human donor in good health (CMV status not recorded). Some clones in this sample may be carry-over from other donors' samples.

The CDR3 region has the DNA TGTGCCAGCAATCCCGGGATAGCGGGGTACAATGAGCAGTTCTTC. Protein product: CASNPGIAGYNEQFF. The gene calls are TRBV6-1 and TRBJ2-1, with 8 bases matching TRBD2. This CDR3 is built from 15 residues. With V trimmed by 7 bases and J by 4 bases, 9 bases remained unmatched. In germline, CDR1 is MNHNS, CDR2 SASEGT.